The 32 T cell receptor beta chains below come from one sample, sequenced in a study of T cell responses to AZD1222 COVID-19 vaccine. Method: immunoSEQ multiplex PCR; TCRdb's copy keeps in-frame clones and lacks some. The sample lists 65,000 to 80,000 clones, 83% occurring once. The source material was peripheral blood, sampled 28 days after the second AZD1222 dose. These receptors originate from an adult who received the AZD1222 COVID-19 vaccine.

This clone was picked up a small number of times. This sequence joins TRBV6-5 and TRBJ1-2; 7 nucleotides agree with TRBD1. This CDR3 has 13 amino acids. J was trimmed by 6 bases and V by 7 bases; bases with no gene match: 8. Germline V gene lookup returns CDR1 MNHEY and CDR2 SVGAGI. As DNA, the CDR3 is TGTGCCAGCAAAGAGGGGGCTCAGGATGGCTACACCTTC. Protein sequence: CASKEGAQDGYTF.

V is TRBV5-4 and J is TRBJ1-2, with unresolved D. Germline values: CDR1 SGHNT, CDR2 YYREEE (reference sequence). V was cut by 4 bases and J by 5 bases, with 18 bases left in between. There are 15 residues in the CDR3. Written as DNA, the CDR3 is TGTGCCAGCAGCCCGGCCACTGCCGACGTTTATGGCTACACCTTC. This translates into CASSPATADVYGYTF.

The V call is TRBV20-1, the J call TRBJ2-1; D gene unclear. From germline, CDR1 is DFQATT and CDR2 SNEGSKA (reference sequence). This CDR3 is 11 amino acids long. V was cut by 3 bases and J by 3 bases, with 3 bases left in between. The CDR3 nucleotides are TGCAGTGCTAGGTTCTACAATGAGCAGTTCTTC. Translation: CSARFYNEQFF.

This chain joins TRBV14 and TRBJ2-1; D might be TRBD1 or TRBD2, each matching 5 bases. Germline V gives CDR1 SGHDN, CDR2 FVKESK. The CDR3 runs 15 residues. V lost 1 base to trimming and J lost 7 bases, with 14 bases between them. In DNA form, the CDR3 reads TGTGCCAGCAGCCAAGTAAACAGGCCGGGAAATGAGCAGTTCTTC. It specifies CASSQVNRPGNEQFF.

V and J are TRBV5-6 and TRBJ1-3; D is uncertain. This CDR3 has 15 residues. In germline, CDR1 is SGHDT, CDR2 YYEEEE. With 2 bases removed from V and 4 bases from J, the gap between germline ends came to 13 bases. This CDR3 reads CASSFLNRAGNTIYF. The CDR3 DNA is TGTGCCAGCAGCTTCTTAAACAGAGCGGGAAACACCATATATTTT.

V is TRBV6-4 and J is TRBJ1-2; the D gene is possibly TRBD1 (6 bases). The germline V gene encodes CDR1 MRHNA and CDR2 SNTAGT. The CDR3 runs to 13 residues. The germline V and J ends were trimmed by 2 bases and 8 bases, with 12 bases remaining between them. Written as DNA, the CDR3 is TGTGCCAGCAGTGACCGAGGGGGAGGCGGCTACACCTTC. This translates into CASSDRGGGGYTF.

The chain links TRBV19 to TRBJ1-5; D ambiguous. CDR1 and CDR2 from the germline V gene are LNHDA and SQIVND (reference sequence). The length of the CDR3 is 12 residues. V lost 6 bases, J lost 7 bases, and 10 bases lay in between. The CDR3 nucleotides read TGTGCCAGTAGCCTTCTCGCCCAGCCCCAGCATTTT. It codes for CASSLLAQPQHF. Full variable domain (missing parts from reference TRBV19 and TRBJ1-5): DGGITQSPKYLFRKEGQNVTLSCEQNLNHDAMYWYRQDPGQGLRLIYYSQIVNDFQKGDIAEGYSVSREKKESFPLTVTSAQKNPTAFYLCASSLLAQPQHFGDGTRLSIL.

The rearrangement uses TRBV6-1 and TRBJ1-2; a weak D match, TRBD1 (5 bases). The CDR3 extends over 15 amino acids. Germline CDR1 is MNHNS and CDR2 is SASEGT. V was cut by 1 base and J by 2 bases, with 11 bases left in between. The CDR3 nucleotides are TGTGCCAGCAGTGAAGGTCCGGGACGGAACTATGGCTACACCTTC. Translated, it gives CASSEGPGRNYGYTF.

The chain joins TRBV6-5 to TRBJ1-4; maybe TRBD1 (6 bases). The CDR3 sequence is 15 residues long. Per germline, CDR1 MNHEY and CDR2 SVGAGI. V was trimmed by 5 bases and J by 8 bases, leaving 18 bases between them. The CDR3 DNA reads as TGTGCCAGCAGTCGGTTGGGGGGCGCTTGGGAAAAACTGTTTTTT. It translates to CASSRLGGAWEKLFF.

This clone showed up just a few times. This chain joins TRBV12-3 or TRBV12-4 and TRBJ1-1; D might be TRBD1 (6 bases). Trimming took off 6 bases at V and 3 bases at J, with 11 bases between the two ends. The CDR3 contains 13 residues. CDR3 coding DNA: TGTGCCAGCAGAACAACAGGGCACACTGAAGCTTTCTTT. Protein sequence: CASRTTGHTEAFF.

The table lists this clone with a few counts. V gene TRBV5-1 combines with J gene TRBJ2-7; D gene uncertain. Germline CDR1 SGHRS, CDR2 YFSETQ. The V end was cut by 0 bases, the J end by 2 bases, with 9 bases between. The CDR3 spans 14 residues. CDR3 nucleotides: TGCGCCAGCAGCTTGGGTACAGCTACCTACGAGCAGTACTTC. Translated, it gives CASSLGTATYEQYF.

There are a few counts of this clone. V is TRBV4-2 and J is TRBJ2-2; 9 nucleotides agree with TRBD2. CDR3 length: 18 amino acids. The J segment lost 6 bases and the V segment lost 2 bases, leaving 13 bases of the junction unmatched. In germline, CDR1 is LGHNA, CDR2 YNFKEQ. The CDR3 protein is CASSQTLNSGSWAGELFF. The CDR3 nucleotides read TGTGCCAGCAGCCAAACTCTCAATAGCGGGAGTTGGGCCGGGGAGCTGTTTTTT.

The chain combines TRBV19 with TRBJ1-5; D may be TRBD1 (6 bases). V lost 1 base to trimming and J lost 2 bases, with 12 bases between them. CDR1 is LNHDA and CDR2 is SQIVND in the germline V gene (reference sequence). This CDR3 is built from 16 residues. The CDR3 DNA follows: TGTGCCAGTAGTATAGTAGACAGGAAAGGCAATCAGCCCCAGCATTTT. It is translated as CASSIVDRKGNQPQHF. Combining the CDR3 with reference TRBV19 and TRBJ1-5 gives the whole variable domain DGGITQSPKYLFRKEGQNVTLSCEQNLNHDAMYWYRQDPGQGLRLIYYSQIVNDFQKGDIAEGYSVSREKKESFPLTVTSAQKNPTAFYLCASSIVDRKGNQPQHFGDGTRLSIL.

This sequence joins TRBV5-1 and TRBJ2-5, with 8 bases fitting TRBD1. Trimming at V came to 0 bases and at J to 1 base, leaving 2 bases not matched to a gene. Germline V gene sequence: CDR1 SGHRS, CDR2 YFSETQ. CDR3 length: 15 residues. CDR3 bases: TGCGCCAGCAGCTTGGTTGGGACAGGCCAAGAGACCCAGTACTTC. Translating gives CASSLVGTGQETQYF.

The CDR3 spells CASRKMGQSDTIYF. The CDR3, as DNA: TGTGCCAGCAGAAAAATGGGACAGTCGGACACCATATATTTT. This rearrangement joins TRBV27 to TRBJ1-3; TRBD1 agrees at 7 bases. CDR3 length equals 14 residues. Germline-derived CDR1 and CDR2 are MNHEY and SMNVEV (reference sequence). V gave up 6 bases and J gave up 8 bases; unmatched junction bases: 10.

The J gene is TRBJ1-3, the V gene TRBV9, with D perhaps TRBD1 (6 bases). The length of the CDR3 is 16 residues. Germline assignment: CDR1 SGDLS and CDR2 YYNGEE. The germline V and J ends were trimmed by 7 bases and 0 bases, with 17 bases remaining between them. Here the CDR3 reads CASGTPIWDSGNTIYF. The CDR3 DNA reads as TGTGCCAGCGGGACACCAATTTGGGACTCTGGAAACACCATATATTTT.

V usage is TRBV28 and J usage is TRBJ2-3; 10 positions agree with TRBD1. The V gene's germline CDR1 is MDHEN and CDR2 SYDVKM. The V gene end was trimmed by 7 bases and the J gene end by 3 bases; junction bases not matched to a gene: 4. CDR3 length equals 14 residues. The CDR3 region has the DNA TGTGCCAGCACCCGGACAGGGGGTACAGATACGCAGTATTTT. Encoded protein: CASTRTGGTDTQYF.

The CDR3 region is CASTHNGGEKLFF. The CDR3, as DNA: TGTGCCAGTACTCACAACGGTGGTGAAAAACTGTTTTTT. J is TRBJ1-4 and V is TRBV19, with D uncertain. V was clipped by 7 bases and J by 7 bases, with 13 bases between them. The CDR3 sequence is 13 residues long. Germline V CDR1 and CDR2: LNHDA, SQIVND (reference sequence).

The V call is TRBV6-1, the J call TRBJ1-3; D possibly corresponds to TRBD1 (5 bases). Germline loops: CDR1 MNHNS, CDR2 SASEGT. The length of the CDR3 is 15 residues. V lost 3 bases, J lost 0 bases, and 9 bases lay in between. CDR3 sequence (DNA): TGTGCCAGCAGTGAGGGGCAGACCTCTGGAAACACCATATATTTT. This codes for CASSEGQTSGNTIYF.

The chain links TRBV7-8 to TRBJ2-1, with D perhaps matching TRBD2 (6 bases). CDR1 is SGHVS and CDR2 is FQNEAQ in the germline V gene. This CDR3 comprises 17 residues. Trimming cost V 1 base and J 4 bases, with 17 bases left between them. This CDR3 is CASSLGLRGSPYNEQFF. CDR3 nucleotide sequence: TGTGCCAGCAGCTTAGGCTTGCGGGGTTCCCCATACAATGAGCAGTTCTTC.

The chain employs TRBV28 and TRBJ2-2; the match to TRBD1 covers 8 bases. This CDR3 spans 22 amino acids. The V gene end was trimmed by 6 bases and the J gene end by 5 bases; junction bases not matched to a gene: 29. Germline V lookup: CDR1 MDHEN, CDR2 SYDVKM. The CDR3 DNA reads as TGTGCCAGCAGCACAAGTTACTTCCTGGGGACAGGCCCTTTTTCAACAACCGGGGAGCTGTTTTTT. Translating gives CASSTSYFLGTGPFSTTGELFF.

J is TRBJ2-7 and V is TRBV7-2, with 13 bases aligning to TRBD2. This CDR3 has 17 residues. CDR1 is SGHTA, CDR2 FQGNSA, per germline. Trimming removed 8 bases from V and 6 bases from J; junction bases left unmatched: 16. CDR3 in amino acids: CASRIGTSGNLASEQYF. In DNA, the CDR3 is TGTGCCAGCCGTATCGGGACTAGCGGGAATCTGGCCTCCGAGCAGTACTTC.

V gene TRBV19 combines with J gene TRBJ1-1; D is possibly TRBD1 (5 bases). The V gene lost 6 bases and the J gene lost 0 bases, with 11 bases spanning the gap. Germline CDR1 is LNHDA and CDR2 is SQIVND (reference sequence). This CDR3 region has 14 residues. This CDR3 reads CASSYGALNTEAFF. CDR3 sequence (DNA): TGTGCCAGTAGCTACGGGGCCCTGAACACTGAAGCTTTCTTT.

CDR3 sequence: CSATRGRENYADTQYF. DNA for the CDR3: TGCAGCGCGACCCGGGGGCGGGAAAATTATGCAGATACGCAGTATTTT. The gene calls are TRBV29-1 and TRBJ2-3; D may match TRBD1 or TRBD2 (6 bases each). The CDR3 sequence is 16 residues long. Germline V gives CDR1 SQVTM, CDR2 ANQGSEA. V dropped 7 bases and J dropped 4 bases, with 24 bases sitting between them.

This chain connects TRBV6-2 or TRBV6-3 to TRBJ2-5, with D possibly matching TRBD2 (6 bases). V lost 2 bases and J 4 bases, leaving 17 bases between the germline ends. Germline lookup yields CDR1 MNHEY and CDR2 SVGEGT. The CDR3 sequence is 16 residues long. This CDR3 is CASSYPLGGVGETQYF. CDR3 coding DNA: TGTGCCAGCAGTTACCCCTTGGGCGGGGTGGGAGAGACCCAGTACTTC.

The chain carries TRBV21-1 and TRBJ2-7; the DNA was not compared with TRBD2, the D call given in the table. TRBV21-1 is classified as a pseudogene. The CDR3 totals 16 residues. CDR3 amino acids: CASSTQNGRGSGEQYF. CDR3 DNA: TGTGCCAGCAGCACCCAAAACGGGAGAGGATCGGGCGAGCAGTACTTC.

The V gene is TRBV6-1, the J gene TRBJ2-2; D is undetermined. With 1 base removed from V and 1 base from J, the gap between germline ends came to 4 bases. Per germline, CDR1 MNHNS and CDR2 SASEGT. There are 14 residues in the CDR3. CDR3 bases: TGTGCCAGCAGTGAAGGGCAGAACACCGGGGAGCTGTTTTTT. Translated: CASSEGQNTGELFF.

The chain carries TRBV3-1 (or the pseudogene TRBV3-2) and TRBJ1-1; D is possibly TRBD1 (5 bases). Germline V gene data show CDR1 as LGHDT and CDR2 as YNNKEL (reference sequence). The CDR3 is made up of 14 amino acids. The V end was cut by 1 base, the J end by 4 bases, with 10 bases between. CDR3 in amino acids: CASSQGSGTTEAFF. The CDR3 nucleotides are TGTGCCAGCAGCCAAGGAAGCGGGACCACTGAAGCTTTCTTT.

The CDR3 spells CASSPRGQANYNEQFF. For the CDR3, the DNA is TGTGCCAGCAGCCCGAGGGGACAGGCGAACTACAATGAGCAGTTCTTC. This sequence joins TRBV7-8 and TRBJ2-1; 8 bases line up with TRBD1. Per germline, CDR1 SGHVS and CDR2 FQNEAQ. The CDR3 length is 16 residues. Unmatched junction bases numbered 9, after V lost 5 bases and J lost 3 bases.

The chain has TRBV27 and TRBJ1-5, with D uncertain. The CDR3 consists of 13 residues. In germline, CDR1 is MNHEY, CDR2 SMNVEV (reference sequence). V dropped 2 bases and J dropped 1 base, with 3 bases sitting between them. CDR3 amino acids: CASSLDSNQPQHF. DNA of the CDR3: TGTGCCAGCAGTTTAGACAGCAATCAGCCCCAGCATTTT.

The chain recombines TRBV5-6 with TRBJ2-1, with 8 bases matching TRBD2. Germline assignment: CDR1 SGHDT and CDR2 YYEEEE. After removal of 0 bases from V and 3 bases from J, the junction contained 5 bases not matched to a gene. The CDR3 is made up of 16 amino acids. The CDR3 protein is CASSLEAGVFYNEQFF. CDR3 sequence (DNA): TGTGCCAGCAGCTTGGAAGCGGGAGTCTTCTACAATGAGCAGTTCTTC.

This chain's CDR3 is CASSVATDTYEQYF. CDR3 nucleotides: TGTGCCAGCAGCGTAGCTACCGATACCTACGAGCAGTACTTC. The chain links TRBV9 to TRBJ2-7, with unresolved D. Germline V gene lookup returns CDR1 SGDLS and CDR2 YYNGEE. This CDR3 contains 14 residues. V was cut by 0 bases and J by 2 bases, with 9 bases left in between.